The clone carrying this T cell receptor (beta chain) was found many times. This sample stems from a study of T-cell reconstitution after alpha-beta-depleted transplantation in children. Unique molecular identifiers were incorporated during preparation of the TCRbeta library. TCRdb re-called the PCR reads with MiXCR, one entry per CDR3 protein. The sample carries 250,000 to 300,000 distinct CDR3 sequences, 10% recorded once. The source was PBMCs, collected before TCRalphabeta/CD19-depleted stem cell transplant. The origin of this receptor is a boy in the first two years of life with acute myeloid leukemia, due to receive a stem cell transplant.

The CDR3 region has the DNA TGTGCCAGCAGCCAACGGGGTACCGGGTGGGGGGAGCAGTTCTTC. Its translation: CASSQRGTGWGEQFF. The rearrangement uses TRBV14 and TRBJ2-1; D could derive from TRBD1 or TRBD2 (5 bases each). V lost 2 bases and J 10 bases, leaving 18 bases between the germline ends. The CDR3 has 15 residues. CDR1 is SGHDN, CDR2 FVKESK, per germline.